The clone carrying this T cell receptor (beta chain) was detected only a few times. The data originate from a study of blood T cells in healthy people across ages. PCR was performed a second time for about 6 to 11 cycles using a sample-barcoded 5' primer and a J-beta primer mix. TCRdb re-analysed the 5' RACE reads in MiXCR, keeping a single row per CDR3 protein. This table has about 640,000 distinct CDR3 sequences, 58% appearing once. CDR1 SGDLS and CDR2 YYNGEE come from the germline V gene. After removal of 4 bases from V and 5 bases from J, the junction contained 13 bases not matched to a gene. The CDR3 has 16 residues.

The TCR originated in a man aged 55 to 70 in good health. The V call is TRBV9, the J call TRBJ2-5, with TRBD2 identical over 8 bases. The sequencing sample was made of blood. The CDR3: CASSPGLALSRETQYF. CDR3 sequence (DNA): TGTGCCAGCAGCCCCGGACTAGCCCTCAGTAGGGAGACCCAGTACTTC.